These 9 T cell receptor beta chains came from one sample sequenced in a study of shared clonotypes between healthy human individuals. Profiling relied on immunoSEQ multiplex PCR, and the TCRdb table lists in-frame clones only, not all of them. The sample has 750,000 to 1,000,000 clones; 80% to 95% are singletons. CD45RO-negative, CCR7-positively selected cells formed the naive CD8 fraction, excluding terminally differentiated effector memory CD45RA+ cells. What was sequenced was naive CD8+ T cells sorted from blood. The source of these receptors is a man aged 25-40 years in good health.

V and J are TRBV19 and TRBJ2-7, with D maybe TRBD2 (6 bases). The CDR3 is 14 residues long. Trimming took 6 bases from V and 2 from J, leaving 14 bases between them. CDR1 is LNHDA and CDR2 is SQIVND in the germline V gene (reference sequence). The CDR3 DNA reads as TGTGCCAGTAGACAGTCTCCGGGGGCCTACGAGCAGTACTTC. This gives the protein CASRQSPGAYEQYF.

This clone appeared a few times. This chain connects TRBV7-9 to TRBJ1-3, with D unclear. This CDR3 is 12 amino acids long. Germline-derived CDR1 and CDR2 are SEHNR and FQNEAQ (reference sequence). V lost 6 bases and J lost 8, with 11 bases in between. The CDR3 DNA follows: TGTGCCAGCAGTTCCAGGTTGGACACCATATATTTT. This codes for CASSSRLDTIYF.

CDR3 amino acids: CASSGLAGGPNEQFF. The CDR3 DNA is TGTGCCAGCAGCGGACTAGCGGGAGGGCCAAATGAGCAGTTCTTC. The V call is TRBV6-1, the J call TRBJ2-1, with TRBD2 matching 15 bases. The CDR3 covers 15 residues. V dropped 6 bases and J dropped 7; count of bases not matched to a gene: 4. Germline V lookup: CDR1 MNHNS, CDR2 SASEGT.

The chain couples TRBV28 to TRBJ2-7, with D maybe TRBD1 (5 bases). Germline lookup yields CDR1 MDHEN and CDR2 SYDVKM. The CDR3 covers 14 residues. The V end lost 3 bases, the J end lost 2 bases, and 11 bases lay between the germline ends. The CDR3, as DNA: TGTGCCAGCAGTTTCGATGACAGTCCCTACGAGCAGTACTTC. Translated, it gives CASSFDDSPYEQYF.

A single count supports this clone. The rearrangement uses TRBV28 and TRBJ1-5; D remains unclear. The CDR3 extends over 12 amino acids. V lost 3 bases and J 9 bases, leaving 9 bases between the germline ends. CDR1 and CDR2 from the germline V gene are MDHEN and SYDVKM. CDR3 sequence: CASSFGAGPQHF. The CDR3 region has the DNA TGTGCCAGCAGTTTTGGAGCGGGGCCCCAGCATTTT.

This clone was counted once. No conserved phenylalanine or tryptophan is present at the end of the CDR3, so a read error is the likely explanation. No DNA is shown, since the ends of the CDR3 on it are uncertain; the CDR3 is the one TCRdb lists. V and J are TRBV4-1 and TRBJ2-7; the table calls TRBD2, which could not be checked here. The CDR3 length is 13 residues, termini included. CDR1 and CDR2 (germline): MGHRA, YSYEKL. The CDR3: CASSQDAQGGVLG.

J is TRBJ2-7 and V is TRBV11-3, with 10 bases that match TRBD1. The CDR3 has 20 amino acids. CDR1 and CDR2 from the germline V gene are SGHNT and YENEEA. V lost 0 bases, J lost 0 bases, and 14 bases stayed unmatched. CDR3 in DNA: TGTGCCAGCAGCTTAGATCTAAGGTGGGGTGGACAGGGGGGCTCCTACGAGCAGTACTTC. Translating gives CASSLDLRWGGQGGSYEQYF.

The J gene is TRBJ1-2, the V gene TRBV28, with TRBD1 matching 8 bases. Germline loops: CDR1 MDHEN, CDR2 SYDVKM. CDR3 length: 16 amino acids. V was clipped by 6 bases and J by 8 bases; unmatched bases: 17. The CDR3 spells CASRPGPDRGRKGYTF. DNA of the CDR3: TGTGCCAGCAGACCAGGGCCCGACAGGGGAAGGAAAGGCTACACCTTC.

V and J are TRBV4-1 and TRBJ2-7; D is uncertain. Per the germline V gene, CDR1 is MGHRA and CDR2 is YSYEKL. With 0 bases removed from V and 2 bases from J, the gap between germline ends came to 8 bases. This CDR3 has 14 residues. CDR3 protein: CASSQEPQAYEQYF. In DNA, the CDR3 is TGCGCCAGCAGCCAAGAACCCCAGGCCTACGAGCAGTACTTC.